This passage covers 18 T cell receptor beta chains from one sample sequenced in a study of regulatory T cells in long-lasting Graves disease. Researchers made TCR beta libraries by using iRepertoire HTBI primers and running Arm-PCR on CDR3 regions. A single record per CDR3 protein comes from TCRdb applying MiXCR to the multiplex PCR reads. The repertoire holds roughly 500,000 distinct CDR3 sequences, with around 12% as singletons. Time point indicated: newly diagnosed GD, antithyroid drugs for less than 3 months. The TCR library was made from RNA that had been extracted from PBMCs in TRIzol. These same data were also listed under a study on T cells in Graves' hyperthyroidism and ophthalmopathy.

Material: peripheral blood mononuclear cells (PBMCs), obtained at new diagnosis, from a patient treated with antithyroid drugs. These receptors all stem from a woman younger than 45 with Graves disease.

This clonotype was seen at least ten times. The V call is TRBV6-5, the J call TRBJ2-1; 7 bases align to TRBD2. V trimming: 0 bases; J trimming: 12 bases; junction bases outside the gene matches: 11. Germline V lookup: CDR1 MNHEY, CDR2 SVGAGI. CDR3 length: 15 amino acids. In DNA form, the CDR3 reads TGTGCCAGCAGTTACTCGTCTAGCGGTCTTCTTGTGCAGTTCTTC. It is translated as CASSYSSSGLLVQFF.

This clonotype was found many times. The chain uses TRBV10-3 and TRBJ2-7; a weak D match, TRBD2 (6 bases). V lost 2 bases to trimming and J lost 4 bases, with 18 bases between them. Germline values: CDR1 ENHRY, CDR2 SYGVKD. The CDR3 is 16 residues long. The DNA for the CDR3 is TGTGCCATCAGTGAGCTCGGAGGGCAGGGAGTTTACGAGCAGTACTTC. Amino acids: CAISELGGQGVYEQYF.

This clonotype has more than one count but fewer than ten. This chain links TRBV20-1 with TRBJ1-1; D gene unclear. CDR3 length: 13 residues. Germline assignment: CDR1 DFQATT and CDR2 SNEGSKA (reference sequence). V lost 2 bases and J lost 1, with 8 bases in between. As DNA, the CDR3 is TGCAGTGCTAGACCAGGACGGAACACTGAAGCTTTCTTT. This codes for CSARPGRNTEAFF.

In its sample, this clonotype was seen many times. V gene TRBV28 combines with J gene TRBJ2-7, with 13 positions matching TRBD2. The length of the CDR3 is 18 residues. The J segment lost 3 bases and the V segment lost 6 bases, leaving 14 bases of the junction unmatched. Germline V gene sequence: CDR1 MDHEN, CDR2 SYDVKM. CDR3 sequence reads: CASSLVVTRTSGSYEQYF. CDR3 bases: TGTGCCAGCAGCTTAGTCGTAACCCGGACTAGCGGGAGCTACGAGCAGTACTTC.

This clonotype was seen a handful of times. Written as DNA, the CDR3 is TGCGCCAGCAGCCAAGATTCTACAACCAGCGGAGGCTACACCTTC. Translation: CASSQDSTTSGGYTF. The V gene is TRBV4-1, the J gene TRBJ1-2; D unclear. This CDR3 spans 15 amino acids. From germline, CDR1 is MGHRA and CDR2 YSYEKL. The V gene lost 0 bases and the J gene lost 8 bases, with 16 bases spanning the gap.

This clonotype was seen repeatedly, ten times or more. The chain is built from TRBV28 and TRBJ2-5; tentatively, D is TRBD1 or TRBD2 (5 bases each). CDR3 length equals 13 residues. The V and J ends lost 6 bases and 5 bases respectively, with 13 bases between them. Germline assignment: CDR1 MDHEN and CDR2 SYDVKM. The CDR3 region is CASRPGQAETQYF. CDR3 nucleotide sequence: TGTGCCAGCAGACCGGGGCAGGCCGAGACCCAGTACTTC.

With respect to this clonotype: This sequence may be a read error, since a much larger clone differs from it by one base. The rearrangement links TRBV3-1 to TRBJ1-1; unclear D gene. Germline loops: CDR1 LGHDT, CDR2 YNNKEL (reference sequence). The V end was cut by 1 base, the J end by 0 bases, with 6 bases between. CDR3 size: 14 residues. Here the CDR3 reads CASSQGGLNTEAFF. The DNA of the CDR3 is TGTGCCAGCAGCCAAGGGGGATTGAACACTGAAGCTTTCTTT.

The chain combines TRBV7-9 with TRBJ1-3, with D hard to call. V lost 7 bases, J lost 2 bases, and 21 bases lay in between. CDR3 length: 17 amino acids. Germline assignment: CDR1 SEHNR and CDR2 FQNEAQ (reference sequence). CDR3 sequence (DNA): TGTGCCAGCACTAACCGAGACGGCAGTACTCCTGGAAACACCATATATTTT. This translates into CASTNRDGSTPGNTIYF.

This clonotype was recorded at least ten times. CDR3 region: CASSLEGGYTEAFF. For the CDR3, the DNA is TGTGCCAGCAGCTTAGAAGGGGGCTACACTGAAGCTTTCTTT. The chain combines TRBV7-9 with TRBJ1-1; 7 bases map to TRBD1. CDR1 SEHNR and CDR2 FQNEAQ come from the germline V gene (reference sequence). This CDR3 spans 14 amino acids. V was clipped by 1 base and J by 3 bases; unmatched bases: 2.

A remark on this clonotype: A much larger clone lies one base from this, so it may be a read error. The V call is TRBV28, the J call TRBJ1-1, with 7 nucleotides matching TRBD1. CDR1 is MDHEN and CDR2 is SYDVKM in the germline V gene. The junction had 14 bases not matched to a gene; V was cut back by 5 bases and J by 5 bases. CDR3 length equals 16 residues. This CDR3 is CASSGTEGSRGTEAFF. CDR3 bases: TGTGCCAGCAGTGGGACAGAGGGCTCACGCGGGACTGAAGCTTTCTTT.

This clonotype has a count of ten or more. This sequence joins TRBV20-1 and TRBJ1-1, with D possibly TRBD1 on 5 matching bases. This CDR3 comprises 14 residues. With 0 bases removed from V and 5 bases from J, the gap between germline ends came to 13 bases. CDR1 and CDR2 (germline): DFQATT, SNEGSKA (reference sequence). Here the CDR3 reads CSARDPQGVTEAFF. In nucleotides, the CDR3 is TGCAGTGCTAGAGATCCCCAAGGGGTGACTGAAGCTTTCTTT.

The table lists this clonotype with many counts. V and J are TRBV6-1 and TRBJ2-1; TRBD1 aligns across 10 bases. CDR1 MNHNS and CDR2 SASEGT come from the germline V gene. This CDR3 contains 17 residues. Unmatched junction bases numbered 21, after V lost 6 bases and J lost 13 bases. The CDR3 sequence is CASSPGWGTGDPNRQFF. CDR3 in DNA: TGTGCCAGCAGCCCTGGATGGGGGACAGGGGACCCTAACCGTCAGTTCTTC.

Many counts were recorded for this clonotype. The chain employs TRBV20-1 and TRBJ2-7; weak D call: TRBD2 (6 bases). Trimming left V 3 bases short and J 5 bases short, with 23 bases between. The CDR3 contains 16 residues. Germline V lookup: CDR1 DFQATT, CDR2 SNEGSKA (reference sequence). CDR3 nucleotide sequence: TGCAGTGCTAGGGAGGGAGGTTTTATGCGTGGTAACGAGCAGTACTTC. It specifies CSAREGGFMRGNEQYF.

At least ten counts were recorded for this clonotype. The gene calls are TRBV30 and TRBJ1-5; tentatively, D is TRBD1 (5 bases). The CDR3 contains 13 residues. Germline V CDR1 and CDR2: GTSNPN, SVGIG (reference sequence). The V end lost 0 bases, the J end lost 7 bases, and 10 bases lay between the germline ends. CDR3 nucleotide sequence: TGTGCCTGGAGTGTACAAGGGACCCAGCCCCAGCATTTT. It translates to CAWSVQGTQPQHF. The variable domain in full, completed from reference TRBV30 and TRBJ1-5, reads SQTIHQWPATLVQPVGSPLSLECTVEGTSNPNLYWYRQAAGRGLQLLFYSVGIGQISSEVPQNLSASRPQDRQFILSSKKLLLSDSGFYLCAWSVQGTQPQHFGDGTRLSIL.

The sample holds many counts of this clonotype. V usage is TRBV12-3 or TRBV12-4 and J usage is TRBJ1-3; a weak D match, TRBD1 (5 bases). V gave up 3 bases and J gave up 0 bases, with 15 bases separating them. This CDR3 contains 17 residues. The CDR3: CASSFYWGPSSGNTIYF. CDR3 bases: TGTGCCAGCAGTTTCTATTGGGGACCGAGCTCTGGAAACACCATATATTTT.

Points on this clonotype: This could be a read error, since a much larger clone is one nucleotide away. CDR3 coding DNA: TGTGCCAGCAGCCCGACCTTTCTAGCGCGGGGGGCGGCTGAGCAGTTCTTC. It codes for CASSPTFLARGAAEQFF. This chain links TRBV7-9 with TRBJ2-1, with 8 positions matching TRBD2. Trimming took 5 bases from V and 9 from J; bases not matched to a gene: 18. Per the germline V gene, CDR1 is SEHNR and CDR2 is FQNEAQ (reference sequence). This CDR3 contains 17 residues.

The chain couples TRBV10-1 to TRBJ2-2; 7 nucleotides align to TRBD2. The CDR3 has 15 amino acids. Germline V lookup: CDR1 WNHNN, CDR2 SYGVQD (reference sequence). Trimming took 2 bases from V and 4 from J; bases not matched to a gene: 4. The CDR3: CASSETWGGTGELFF. The CDR3 bases are TGCGCCAGCAGTGAGACGTGGGGGGGCACCGGGGAGCTGTTTTTT.

The table lists this clonotype with a few counts. This chain uses TRBV9 with TRBJ2-1; 12 nucleotides line up with TRBD1. This CDR3 is built from 14 residues. J lost 8 bases, V lost 2 bases, and 2 bases had no gene match. Germline V gene sequence: CDR1 SGDLS, CDR2 YYNGEE. The CDR3 reads CASSVGQGADEQFF. The CDR3 DNA is TGTGCCAGCAGCGTGGGACAGGGGGCCGATGAGCAGTTCTTC.